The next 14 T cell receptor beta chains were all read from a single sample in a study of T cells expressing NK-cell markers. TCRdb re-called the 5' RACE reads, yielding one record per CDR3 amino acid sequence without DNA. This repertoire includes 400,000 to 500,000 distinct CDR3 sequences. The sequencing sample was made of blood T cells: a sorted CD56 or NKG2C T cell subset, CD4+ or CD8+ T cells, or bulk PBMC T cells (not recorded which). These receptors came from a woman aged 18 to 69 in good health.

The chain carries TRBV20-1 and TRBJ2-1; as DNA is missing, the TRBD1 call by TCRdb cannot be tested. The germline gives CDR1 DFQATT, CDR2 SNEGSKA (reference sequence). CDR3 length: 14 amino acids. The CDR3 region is CSARVRRGGNEQFF.

The CDR3 reads CASSGVYEQFF. The V call is TRBV6-5, the J call TRBJ2-1. From germline, CDR1 is MNHEY and CDR2 SVGAGI. The length of the CDR3 is 11 residues.

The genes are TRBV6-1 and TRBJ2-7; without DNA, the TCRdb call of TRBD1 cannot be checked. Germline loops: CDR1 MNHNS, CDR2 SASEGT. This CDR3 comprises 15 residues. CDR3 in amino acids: CASSLRDRGDYEQYF.

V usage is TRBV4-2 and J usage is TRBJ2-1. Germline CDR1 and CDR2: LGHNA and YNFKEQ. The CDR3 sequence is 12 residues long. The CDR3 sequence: CASSQGLGEQFF.

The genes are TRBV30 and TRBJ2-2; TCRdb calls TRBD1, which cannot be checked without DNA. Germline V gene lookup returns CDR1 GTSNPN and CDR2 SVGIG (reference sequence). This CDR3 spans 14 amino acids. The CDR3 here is CAWRGQGATGELFF.

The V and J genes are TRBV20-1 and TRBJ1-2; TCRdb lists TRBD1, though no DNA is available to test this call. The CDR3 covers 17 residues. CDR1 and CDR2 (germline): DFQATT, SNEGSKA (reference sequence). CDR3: CSGMAEAYGGLGYGYTF.

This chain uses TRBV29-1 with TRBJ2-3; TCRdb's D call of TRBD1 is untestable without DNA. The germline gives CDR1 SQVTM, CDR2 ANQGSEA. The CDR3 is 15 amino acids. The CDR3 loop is CSVGGIRGRTDTQYF.

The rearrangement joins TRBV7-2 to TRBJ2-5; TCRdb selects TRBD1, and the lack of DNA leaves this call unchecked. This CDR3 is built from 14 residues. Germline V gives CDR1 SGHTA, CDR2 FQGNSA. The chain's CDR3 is CASSPGVRGETQYF.

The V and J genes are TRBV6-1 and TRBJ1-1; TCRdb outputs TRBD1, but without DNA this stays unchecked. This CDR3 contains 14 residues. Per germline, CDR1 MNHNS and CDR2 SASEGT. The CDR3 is CASSLTGGWTEAFF.

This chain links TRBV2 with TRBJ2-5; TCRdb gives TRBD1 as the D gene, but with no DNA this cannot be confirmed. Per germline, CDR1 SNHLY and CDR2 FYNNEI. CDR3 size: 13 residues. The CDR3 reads CASSSREVRAQYF.

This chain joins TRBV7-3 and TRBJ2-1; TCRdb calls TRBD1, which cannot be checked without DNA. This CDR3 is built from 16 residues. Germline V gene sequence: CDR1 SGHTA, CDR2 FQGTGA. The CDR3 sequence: CASSLTWGTGGNEQFF.

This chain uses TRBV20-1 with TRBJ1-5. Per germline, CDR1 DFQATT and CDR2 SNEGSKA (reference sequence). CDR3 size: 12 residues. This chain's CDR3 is CSARGRQQPQHF.

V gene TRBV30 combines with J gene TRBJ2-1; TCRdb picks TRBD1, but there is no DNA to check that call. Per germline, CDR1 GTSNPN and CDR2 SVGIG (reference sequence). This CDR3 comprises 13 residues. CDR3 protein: CAWEKSRGNEQFF.

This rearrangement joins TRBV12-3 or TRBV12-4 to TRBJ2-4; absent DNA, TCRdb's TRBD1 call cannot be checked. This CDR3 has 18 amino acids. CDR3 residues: CASSSRGAGVSAKNIQYF.